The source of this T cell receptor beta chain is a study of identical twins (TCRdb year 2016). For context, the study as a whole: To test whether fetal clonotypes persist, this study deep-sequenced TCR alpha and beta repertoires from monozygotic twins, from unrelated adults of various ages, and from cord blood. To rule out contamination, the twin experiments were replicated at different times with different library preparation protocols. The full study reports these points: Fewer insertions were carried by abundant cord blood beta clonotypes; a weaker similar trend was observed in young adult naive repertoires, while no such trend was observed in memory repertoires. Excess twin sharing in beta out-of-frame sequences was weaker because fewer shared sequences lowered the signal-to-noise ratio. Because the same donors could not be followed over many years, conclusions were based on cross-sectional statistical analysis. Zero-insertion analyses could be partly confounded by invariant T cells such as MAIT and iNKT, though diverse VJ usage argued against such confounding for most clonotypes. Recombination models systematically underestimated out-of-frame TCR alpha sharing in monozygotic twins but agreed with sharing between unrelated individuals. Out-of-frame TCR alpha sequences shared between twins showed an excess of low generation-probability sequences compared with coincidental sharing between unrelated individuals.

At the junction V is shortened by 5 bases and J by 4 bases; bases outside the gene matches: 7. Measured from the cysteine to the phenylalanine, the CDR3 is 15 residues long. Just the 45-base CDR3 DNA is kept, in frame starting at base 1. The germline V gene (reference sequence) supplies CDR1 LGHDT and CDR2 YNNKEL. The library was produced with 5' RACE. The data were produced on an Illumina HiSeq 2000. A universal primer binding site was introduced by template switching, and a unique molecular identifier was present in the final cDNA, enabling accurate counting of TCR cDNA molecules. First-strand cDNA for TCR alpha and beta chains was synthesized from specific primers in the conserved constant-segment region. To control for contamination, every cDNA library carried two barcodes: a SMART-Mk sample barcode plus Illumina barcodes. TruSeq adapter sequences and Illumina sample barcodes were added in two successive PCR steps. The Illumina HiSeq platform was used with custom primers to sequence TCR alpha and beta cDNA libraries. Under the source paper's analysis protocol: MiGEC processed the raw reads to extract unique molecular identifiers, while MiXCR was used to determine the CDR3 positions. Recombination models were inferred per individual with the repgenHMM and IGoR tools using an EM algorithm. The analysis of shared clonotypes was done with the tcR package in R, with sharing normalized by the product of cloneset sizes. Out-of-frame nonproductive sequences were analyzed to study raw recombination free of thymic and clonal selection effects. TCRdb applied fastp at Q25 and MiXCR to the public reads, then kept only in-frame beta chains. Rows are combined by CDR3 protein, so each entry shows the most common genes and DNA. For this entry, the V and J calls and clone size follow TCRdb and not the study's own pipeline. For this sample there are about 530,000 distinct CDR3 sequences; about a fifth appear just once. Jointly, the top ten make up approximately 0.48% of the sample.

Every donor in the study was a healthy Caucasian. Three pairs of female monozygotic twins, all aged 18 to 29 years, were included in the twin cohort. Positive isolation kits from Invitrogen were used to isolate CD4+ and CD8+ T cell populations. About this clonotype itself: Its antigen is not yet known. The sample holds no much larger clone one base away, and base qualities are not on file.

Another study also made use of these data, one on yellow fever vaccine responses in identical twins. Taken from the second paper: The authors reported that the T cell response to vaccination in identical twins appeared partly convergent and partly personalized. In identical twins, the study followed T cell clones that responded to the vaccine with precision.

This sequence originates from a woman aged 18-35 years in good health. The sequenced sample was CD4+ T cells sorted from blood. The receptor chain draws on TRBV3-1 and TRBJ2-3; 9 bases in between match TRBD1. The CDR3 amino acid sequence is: CASSSRDRVADTQYF. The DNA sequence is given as TGTGCCAGCAGCTCTCGGGACAGGGTTGCAGATACGCAGTATTTT.